What follows are 10 T cell receptor beta chains derived from one specimen sequenced in a study of identifying expanded T cells in peripheral blood (dated by TCRdb to between 2019 and 2020). Libraries came from the immunoSEQ multiplex PCR assay. TCRdb took this table from immuneACCESS and kept in-frame rearrangements with V and J called. Such tables lack part of the clones; where checked against another copy, unresolved V genes explain under half of the gap, and the rest is unexplained. Recorded for this sample are around 81,000 clones; roughly 84% of them occurred a single time. Roughly 4.1% of the sample lies in the top ten. Sequenced sample: blood. The receptors were sampled from a person aged 18 to 75 in good health.

This chain joins TRBV7-2 and TRBJ2-2; 9 bases match TRBD1. Germline assignment: CDR1 SGHTA and CDR2 FQGNSA. CDR3 length: 18 residues. V shed 2 bases, J shed 1 base, and the junction held 8 bases outside the gene matches. The CDR3 loop reads CASSLRDRVHRNTGELFF. CDR3 coding DNA: TGTGCCAGCAGCTTACGGGACAGGGTTCATCGGAACACCGGGGAGCTGTTTTTT.

V gene TRBV10-3 combines with J gene TRBJ2-1, with D possibly TRBD2 on 6 matching bases. Per the germline V gene, CDR1 is ENHRY and CDR2 is SYGVKD. The CDR3 runs 15 residues. Trimming removed 6 bases from V and 7 bases from J, with 19 bases in between. Here the CDR3 reads CAISDPGEVSNEQFF. CDR3 bases: TGTGCCATCAGCGATCCTGGGGAGGTCAGTAATGAGCAGTTCTTC.

This clone was seen only once. The V and J genes are TRBV29-1 and TRBJ2-7; 8 bases align to TRBD2. The trim removed 7 bases at V and 6 bases at J, leaving 11 bases unmatched. The germline V gene encodes CDR1 SQVTM and CDR2 ANQGSEA. This CDR3 has 13 residues. CDR3 loop: CSAIGGGWSEQYF. The DNA for the CDR3 is TGCAGCGCCATCGGGGGGGGCTGGTCCGAGCAGTACTTC.

CDR3 residues: CASSPPSRGTNTGELFF. In DNA, the CDR3 is TGTGCCAGCTCACCACCATCCCGTGGAACGAACACCGGGGAGCTGTTTTTT. This chain uses TRBV18 with TRBJ2-2; D gene unclear. The CDR3 covers 17 residues. With 0 bases removed from V and 0 bases from J, the gap between germline ends came to 11 bases. The V gene's germline CDR1 is KGHSH and CDR2 LQKENI.

The CDR3 region is CASMSGFAQPQHF. The CDR3 DNA sequence: TGTGCCAGCATGTCAGGGTTCGCCCAGCCCCAGCATTTT. V gene TRBV6-5 combines with J gene TRBJ1-5, with D possibly matching TRBD1 (5 bases). Trimming stripped 7 bases from V and 7 bases from J, with 14 bases between. This CDR3 is built from 13 residues. CDR1 MNHEY and CDR2 SVGAGI come from the germline V gene.

This chain uses TRBV28 with TRBJ1-5; 7 bases are a match to TRBD1. In germline, CDR1 is MDHEN, CDR2 SYDVKM. The CDR3 spans 14 residues. J lost 1 base, V lost 5 bases, and 2 bases had no gene match. Written as DNA, the CDR3 is TGTGCCAGCAGTATCAGGGGGAGCAATCAGCCCCAGCATTTT. It yields the protein CASSIRGSNQPQHF. Full variable domain (rest looked up from reference TRBV28 and TRBJ1-5): DVKVTQSSRYLVKRTGEKVFLECVQDMDHENMFWYRQDPGLGLRLIYFSYDVKMKEKGDIPEGYSVSREKKERFSLILESASTNQTSMYLCASSIRGSNQPQHFGDGTRLSIL.

On this clone itself: This CDR3 is also generated by other DNA sequences in the sample. V is TRBV27 and J is TRBJ1-2, with 7 bases identical to TRBD1. V was pared by 6 bases and J by 8 bases, with 9 bases of the junction left unmatched. The CDR3 length is 13 residues. CDR1 and CDR2 from the germline V gene are MNHEY and SMNVEV (reference sequence). The CDR3 DNA reads TGTGCCAGCAGACCGACAGGGAATGGGGGCTACACCTTC. Translating it yields CASRPTGNGGYTF.

The chain combines TRBV5-8 with TRBJ2-2; no firm D call. Between the trimmed V and J ends, which lost 2 bases and 3 bases, there was a span of 5 bases. Germline values: CDR1 SGHTS, CDR2 YDEGEE. The CDR3 runs 13 residues. The CDR3 reads CASSLQYTGELFF. The CDR3 nucleotides read TGTGCCAGCAGCTTACAATACACCGGGGAGCTGTTTTTT.

The CDR3 here is CASSFSGLNTEAFF. CDR3 sequence (DNA): TGTGCCAGCAGCTTTTCAGGGTTGAACACTGAAGCTTTCTTT. This chain connects TRBV5-6 to TRBJ1-1, with a possible D match to TRBD1 (5 bases). V dropped 2 bases and J dropped 0 bases, with 8 bases sitting between them. From germline, CDR1 is SGHDT and CDR2 YYEEEE. The CDR3 extends over 14 amino acids.

This clone has a handful of counts. The CDR3 spells CASSPTGHYEQYF. Here the CDR3 DNA reads TGTGCCAGCAGTCCAACGGGTCACTACGAGCAGTACTTC. V is TRBV6-5 and J is TRBJ2-7, with unresolved D. With 5 bases removed from V and 3 bases from J, the gap between germline ends came to 11 bases. Germline lookup yields CDR1 MNHEY and CDR2 SVGAGI. The CDR3 covers 13 residues.